The rows below give T cell receptor beta chains drawn from one sample of a study of CD8 T cells in Susac syndrome. One entry per CDR3 protein results from TCRdb running MiXCR on the immunoSEQ multiplex PCR reads. The sample lists 110,000 to 150,000 distinct CDR3 sequences, approximately 94% occurring once. Sequenced: CD4+ T cells from PBMCs. These receptors came from a human donor with Susac syndrome. Each CDR3 is given with its conserved first and last residue. The D gene is left open where the match is weak. For some rows the clone size is stated as once, few or many, or as a class when expanded; others skip it.

CDR3,DNA,length,J,size,D,V
CASSIASSGNTIYF,TGTGCCAGTAGTATAGCAAGCTCTGGAAACACCATATATTTT,14,TRBJ1-3,NA,NA,TRBV19
CSARPPGQQNQPQHF,TGCAGTGCTAGGCCCCCGGGACAACAGAATCAGCCCCAGCATTTT,15,TRBJ1-5,NA,NA,TRBV20-1
CASSQGDRRGTGELFF,TGCGCCAGCAGCCAAGGCGACAGAAGGGGCACCGGGGAGCTGTTTTTT,16,TRBJ2-2,NA,NA,TRBV4-1
CATSGDMYKNIQYF,TGTGCCACCAGCGGGGACATGTACAAAAACATTCAGTACTTC,14,TRBJ2-4,NA,NA,TRBV15
CASRSGLYEQYF,TGTGCCAGCAGGTCCGGGTTATACGAGCAGTACTTC,12,TRBJ2-7,NA,NA,TRBV2
CASSQGPGTGKRNTIYF,TGCGCCAGCAGCCAAGGACCCGGGACAGGGAAGAGGAACACCATATATTTT,17,TRBJ1-3,NA,TRBD1,TRBV4-1
CASSPQLAGGGNEQFF,TGTGCCAGCAGCCCCCAACTAGCGGGGGGAGGCAATGAGCAGTTCTTC,16,TRBJ2-1,NA,TRBD2,TRBV3-1
CASSRRVTGGDQPQHF,TGTGCCAGCAGCCGTAGGGTGACAGGAGGGGATCAGCCCCAGCATTTT,16,TRBJ1-5,NA,NA,TRBV7-2
CASSPQGKVDGNTIYF,TGTGCCAGCTCACCACAGGGAAAGGTGGATGGAAACACCATATATTTT,16,TRBJ1-3,NA,NA,TRBV18
CSVEVALAGEAQYF,TGCAGCGTTGAAGTAGCACTAGCGGGAGAGGCCCAGTACTTC,14,TRBJ2-5,NA,TRBD2,TRBV29-1
CASSVGDYEQYF,TGTGCCAGCAGCGTCGGGGACTACGAGCAGTACTTC,12,TRBJ2-7,NA,NA,TRBV7-9
CASTLDRFNYGYTF,TGTGCCTCCACTCTGGACCGATTTAACTATGGCTACACCTTC,14,TRBJ1-2,NA,NA,TRBV19
CASSQGQGAYEKLFF,TGTGCCAGCAGCCAAGGACAGGGGGCCTATGAAAAACTGTTTTTT,15,TRBJ1-4,NA,TRBD1,TRBV3-1
CASSSWTELLNTEAFF,TGTGCCAGCAGCTCCTGGACAGAGCTATTGAACACTGAAGCTTTCTTT,16,TRBJ1-1,NA,NA,TRBV5-4
CASSEAGANIQYF,TGTGCCAGCAGTGAAGCAGGGGCAAACATTCAGTACTTC,13,TRBJ2-4,NA,NA,TRBV2
CASSPIARGVQYF,TGTGCCAGCAGCCCGATCGCCAGGGGAGTGCAGTACTTC,13,TRBJ2-7,NA,NA,TRBV5-4
CASSKPQAASEQYF,TGTGCCAGCAGTAAACCTCAAGCAGCTAGCGAGCAGTACTTC,14,TRBJ2-7,once,NA,TRBV12-3/TRBV12-4
CASSDQTGQNEKLFF,TGTGCCAGCAGTGACCAAACGGGACAGAATGAAAAACTGTTTTTT,15,TRBJ1-4,NA,TRBD1,TRBV6-1
CATREGKGGSGELFF,TGTGCCACCCGGGAGGGGAAAGGGGGATCCGGGGAGCTGTTTTTT,15,TRBJ2-2,NA,TRBD2,TRBV15
CSALRGLPGEKLFF,TGCAGTGCTCTAAGGGGGTTGCCTGGTGAAAAACTGTTTTTT,14,TRBJ1-4,NA,NA,TRBV20-1
CASSQDPRVDNEQFF,TGCGCCAGCAGCCAAGATCCCAGGGTGGACAATGAGCAGTTCTTC,15,TRBJ2-1,once,NA,TRBV4-1
CATSRSPGLAGGGSYNEQFF,TGTGCCACCAGCAGATCGCCGGGACTAGCGGGAGGAGGCTCCTACAATGAGCAGTTCTTC,20,TRBJ2-1,NA,TRBD2,TRBV15
CSALGGQGKSYEQYF,TGCAGCGCGTTAGGCGGACAGGGGAAGAGCTACGAGCAGTACTTC,15,TRBJ2-7,NA,TRBD1,TRBV29-1
CASSEGGRSYGFTF,TGTGCCAGCAGTGAAGGGGGACGTAGCTATGGCTTCACCTTC,14,TRBJ1-2,NA,NA,TRBV25-1
CSVILWGRSVDTQYF,TGCAGCGTTATCCTCTGGGGGCGCTCGGTAGATACGCAGTATTTT,15,TRBJ2-3,once,NA,TRBV29-1
CASSLGGQGFEQYF,TGTGCCAGCAGCTTAGGGGGACAGGGGTTCGAGCAGTACTTC,14,TRBJ2-7,NA,TRBD1,TRBV7-9
CSVPVETQYF,TGCAGTGTTCCAGTGGAGACCCAGTACTTC,10,TRBJ2-5,NA,NA,TRBV20-1
CASSEQGSSYNEQFF,TGTGCCAGCAGTGAACAGGGGAGCTCCTACAATGAGCAGTTCTTC,15,TRBJ2-1,NA,NA,TRBV6-1
CASSPARAGGNHEQYF,TGTGCCAGCAGCCCAGCGAGGGCAGGGGGTAACCACGAGCAGTACTTC,16,TRBJ2-7,NA,TRBD1,TRBV11-2
CASSLSSIEPLYGYTF,TGTGCCAGCAGTTTATCGAGTATCGAACCGCTCTATGGCTACACCTTC,16,TRBJ1-2,NA,NA,TRBV27
CASSRPSSYEQYF,TGTGCCAGCAGCCGGCCGAGCTCCTACGAGCAGTACTTC,13,TRBJ2-7,NA,NA,TRBV13
CASSESDFPRGTLQETQYF,TGTGCCAGCAGTGAATCGGACTTCCCTAGGGGGACACTTCAAGAGACCCAGTACTTC,19,TRBJ2-5,NA,NA,TRBV25-1